This entry concerns a single T cell receptor beta chain. Its antigen remains undetermined. No qualities accompany the bases; no much larger clone lies one base away. The entry originates in a study of blood T cell repertoires in COVID-19 (dated by TCRdb to the early 2020s). Background on the whole study: Samples covering the acute and convalescent phases of COVID-19 were provided by collaborators in the United States, Italy and Spain. The material from the prospective study consisted of cDNA or gDNA derived from T cells, B-cell-depleted T cells, or PBMCs. The dataset comprised deeply sampled blood TCRbeta repertoires from subjects exposed to, actively infected with, or recovered from COVID-19. The repertoires were made available in a free public database intended to serve as a resource for research on the immune response to SARS-CoV-2. The samples were drawn from two sources: the first 160 participants of the ongoing ImmuneRACE study, and approximately 1,300 subjects contributed by 6 global collaborators. Sample metadata almost always included a de-identified subject ID, COVID-19 status, age in years and sex. HLA class I and class II types, where available, came from metadata supplied by the sample provider rather than from assay-based typing.

From a lookup of the germline V gene, CDR1 and CDR2 are SGHDN and FVKESK. V gives up 0 bases and J gives up 7 bases, and the segment between their germline ends measures 18 bases. The CDR3 starts with the cysteine, ends with the phenylalanine, and has 16 residues. Of the read, only the CDR3 DNA is kept; its 48 bases are in frame from base 1. TCRbeta CDR3 regions were amplified from genomic DNA using the immunoSEQ Assay, a bias-controlled multiplex PCR. Concerning the study's data processing: The number of nucleated cells in each sample was estimated by amplification of reference gene primers within the assay. To quantify the absolute abundance of each unique TCRbeta CDR3 rearrangement, sequence reads were collapsed and filtered. For each sample, productive Simpson clonality was calculated by taking the square root of Simpson's diversity index across productive rearrangements. TCRdb carries this immuneACCESS record with in-frame sequences only. Its versions omit some clonotypes, under half of them owing to an unresolved V gene in the studies checked, with the rest unexplained. That table supplies the V and J calls and clone size; D and trimming were determined from the DNA. The sample table records 150,000 to 200,000 clones; around four fifths of these occur just once. The ten most abundant clones make up around 6.3% of the sample.

Each collaborating institution followed its own protocols to collect whole blood in K2EDTA tubes. For TCRbeta analysis, collaborators shipped samples in one of three forms: frozen whole blood, isolated PBMCs, or DNA extracted from either of those sample types. The research as a whole found: How much clinical and demographic metadata was included differed by source and by participant, and the metadata was provided uncurated.

The chain employs TRBV14 and TRBJ1-2; a tentative D call is TRBD1 (6 bases match). Sequencing was done on a sample of peripheral blood. The sequence was collected from a woman in her thirties or forties with acute or convalescent COVID-19. The nucleotide sequence reads as follows: TGTGCCAGCAGCCAAGATGAATCAGGGGTGACTATTGGCTACACCTTC. It codes for CASSQDESGVTIGYTF.